A selection of T cell receptor beta chains follows, all from one sample in a study of Ad26.COV2.S vaccination and SARS-CoV-2 variants. TCRdb keeps only in-frame clones here, not all; method: immunoSEQ multiplex PCR. This sample has about 390,000 clones, with less than 90% found just once. This specimen was peripheral blood, taken in a trial of Ad26.COV2.S vaccine versus placebo. Source of these receptors: a person aged 18-65 years who received the Ad26.COV2.S COVID-19 vaccine or a placebo. Each CDR3 is given with its conserved first and last residue. A D gene is named only where the DNA matches it firmly. Clone sizes are given selectively: once, few, many, or a class where the clone is expanded.

clone_size	v_call	j_call	d_call	cdr3_aa	cdr3_nt
-	TRBV5-1	TRBJ1-5	-	CASSLAGNSNQPQHF	TGCGCCAGCAGCTTGGCAGGGAATAGCAATCAGCCCCAGCATTTT
once	TRBV7-8	TRBJ2-7	TRBD1	CASSNSLDRGGEQYF	TGTGCCAGCAGCAACAGCTTGGACAGGGGTGGCGAGCAGTACTTC
-	TRBV25-1	TRBJ2-5	TRBD2	CASETGTSGETLPETQYF	TGTGCCAGCGAAACCGGGACTAGCGGGGAAACCCTACCAGAGACCCAGTACTTC
-	TRBV25-1	TRBJ2-7	TRBD2	CASSEYGGAGDYEQYF	TGTGCCAGCAGTGAATACGGGGGGGCAGGGGACTACGAGCAGTACTTC
-	TRBV6-5	TRBJ1-1	-	CASSYEGKGNTEAFF	TGTGCCAGCAGTTACGAGGGGAAGGGGAACACTGAAGCTTTCTTT
-	TRBV5-6	TRBJ1-3	-	CASSLEYRGPGNTIYF	TGTGCCAGCAGCTTGGAGTATCGGGGACCTGGAAACACCATATATTTT
-	TRBV30	TRBJ2-1	-	CAWAATGYNEQFF	TGTGCCTGGGCGGCGACAGGATACAATGAGCAGTTCTTC
-	TRBV6-5	TRBJ2-7	-	CASSRSGEQYF	TGTGCCAGCTCGAGGTCTGGGGAGCAGTACTTC
-	TRBV6-6	TRBJ2-7	TRBD1	CASSYGTGLSEQYF	TGTGCCAGCAGTTACGGGACAGGTTTATCCGAGCAGTACTTC
-	TRBV7-8	TRBJ1-1	-	CASSPLTEAEADLNTEAFF	TGTGCCAGCAGCCCACTGACAGAGGCGGAGGCGGACCTGAACACTGAAGCTTTCTTT
-	TRBV12-3/TRBV12-4	TRBJ2-7	-	CASSLDSSYEQYF	TGTGCCAGCAGTTTAGACTCTAGCTACGAGCAGTACTTC
-	TRBV18	TRBJ1-2	-	CASSPDRNYGYTF	TGTGCCAGCTCACCGGACAGAAACTATGGCTACACCTTC
-	TRBV11-3	TRBJ2-5	TRBD1	CASSPGTASQETQYF	TGTGCCAGCAGCCCCGGGACAGCCAGTCAAGAGACCCAGTACTTC
-	TRBV3-1/TRBV3-2	TRBJ1-2	-	CASSQAGRGSNYGYTF	TGTGCCAGCAGCCAAGCCGGGCGGGGGTCTAACTATGGCTACACCTTC
-	TRBV2	TRBJ1-5	-	CASQPIGGNQPQHF	TGTGCCTCCCAACCCATTGGAGGCAATCAGCCCCAGCATTTT
-	TRBV5-1	TRBJ2-7	-	CASSLGGMVSSYEQYF	TGCGCCAGCAGCTTGGGGGGAATGGTGAGCTCCTACGAGCAGTACTTC
-	TRBV11-1	TRBJ1-1	-	CASSREVPVLHTEAFF	TGTGCCAGCAGCAGGGAGGTCCCGGTGCTACACACTGAAGCTTTCTTT
-	TRBV18	TRBJ1-5	-	CASSTTGYSNQPQHF	TGTGCCAGCTCAACAACAGGGTATAGCAATCAGCCCCAGCATTTT
-	TRBV6-5	TRBJ1-3	-	CASSYSTRGTGNTIYF	TGTGCCAGCAGTTACTCGACCAGGGGCACTGGAAACACCATATATTTT
-	TRBV19	TRBJ2-2	TRBD1	CASIDRVANTGELFF	TGTGCCAGTATCGACAGGGTCGCGAACACCGGGGAGCTGTTTTTT
-	TRBV7-9	TRBJ2-7	-	CASETPGNTYEQYF	TGTGCCAGCGAAACTCCGGGAAACACCTACGAGCAGTACTTC
-	TRBV7-9	TRBJ1-4	-	CASSLGVKTAANEKLFF	TGTGCCAGCAGCTTAGGTGTTAAGACAGCCGCTAATGAAAAACTGTTTTTT
many	TRBV21-1	TRBJ2-2	-	CASRPTGFANTGELFF	TGTGCCAGCAGGCCCACAGGGTTCGCGAACACCGGGGAGCTGTTTTTT
-	TRBV5-1	TRBJ2-5	-	CASSLAGEVQETQYF	TGCGCCAGCAGCTTGGCCGGTGAGGTCCAAGAGACCCAGTACTTC
-	TRBV4-1	TRBJ2-5	-	CASSHTDRNQETQYF	TGCGCCAGCAGCCATACGGACAGAAATCAAGAGACCCAGTACTTC
-	TRBV3-1/TRBV3-2	TRBJ1-2	-	CASSQDAGTLGYTF	TGTGCCAGCAGCCAAGACGCGGGGACACTTGGCTACACCTTC
-	TRBV5-1	TRBJ2-5	-	CASSEEAVQGTQYF	TGCGCCAGCAGCGAGGAGGCAGTTCAGGGGACCCAGTACTTC
-	TRBV10-1	TRBJ1-2	TRBD1	CASSTGQVGGSYGYTF	TGCGCCAGCAGCACAGGACAGGTCGGGGGGAGTTATGGCTACACCTTC
-	TRBV12-3/TRBV12-4	TRBJ1-2	-	CASSLAMGYGYTF	TGTGCCAGCAGTTTAGCGATGGGGTATGGCTACACCTTC
-	TRBV7-8	TRBJ1-5	-	CASSFADQPQHF	TGTGCCAGCTCCTTTGCCGATCAGCCCCAGCATTTT
-	TRBV7-9	TRBJ1-4	TRBD1	CASSFTGGHEKLFF	TGTGCCAGCAGCTTTACAGGGGGCCATGAAAAACTGTTTTTT
-	TRBV7-9	TRBJ2-7	-	CASSLLSAGSSYEQYF	TGTGCCAGCAGCTTACTATCGGCAGGGAGCTCCTACGAGCAGTACTTC
-	TRBV4-1	TRBJ1-2	-	CASSQDERGSGYTF	TGCGCCAGCAGCCAAGATGAAAGGGGCAGTGGCTACACCTTC
-	TRBV19	TRBJ2-3	-	CASTGPNTDTQYF	TGTGCCAGTACCGGGCCCAACACAGATACGCAGTATTTT
-	TRBV5-1	TRBJ2-7	-	CASSLNSGGAEQYF	TGCGCCAGCAGCCTTAACAGTGGAGGGGCCGAGCAGTACTTC
-	TRBV4-3	TRBJ1-6	-	CASSQARGHRDPNSPLHF	TGCGCCAGCAGCCAAGCTCGGGGACACCGAGACCCAAATTCACCCCTCCACTTT
few	TRBV6-1	TRBJ2-1	-	CASSEGAGFYNEQFF	TGTGCCAGCAGTGAAGGGGCAGGGTTCTACAATGAGCAGTTCTTC
-	TRBV3-1/TRBV3-2	TRBJ1-1	-	CASSQEVMRNTEAFF	TGTGCCAGCAGCCAAGAAGTCATGAGGAACACTGAAGCTTTCTTT
many	TRBV3-1/TRBV3-2	TRBJ1-1	-	CASSQFSGTNTEAFF	TGTGCCAGCAGCCAATTTTCCGGGACTAACACTGAAGCTTTCTTT
-	TRBV25-1	TRBJ1-6	-	CASSENLGGRSPLHF	TGTGCCAGCAGTGAAAATTTAGGGGGACGGTCACCCCTCCACTTT
-	TRBV6-5	TRBJ1-1	-	CASIGPRETEAFF	TGTGCCAGCATAGGTCCGCGGGAGACTGAAGCTTTCTTT
-	TRBV5-1	TRBJ2-3	-	CASSLELGKGATDTQYF	TGCGCCAGCAGCTTGGAATTGGGCAAAGGGGCGACAGATACGCAGTATTTT
-	TRBV6-5	TRBJ2-1	-	CASSYLTDNEQFF	TGTGCCAGCAGTTACCTCACAGACAATGAGCAGTTCTTC
-	TRBV12-3/TRBV12-4	TRBJ1-2	-	CASSPTARYGYTF	TGTGCCAGCAGCCCAACGGCCCGGTATGGCTACACCTTC
-	TRBV19	TRBJ1-5	-	CASSIQGRQPQHF	TGTGCCAGTAGTATTCAGGGACGACAGCCCCAGCATTTT